This T cell receptor (beta chain) was recorded in a study of T cell changes during pregnancy in multiple sclerosis. The CDR3 is 16 amino acids. Germline trimming cut 4 bases from V and 1 base from J; bases unmatched to any gene: 7. CDR1 SNHLY and CDR2 FYNNEI come from the germline V gene. Some clones are missing from TCRdb's copy, which holds only in-frame ones; the method was immunoSEQ multiplex PCR. The table records under 65,000 clones, approximately 93% of them present only once. This chain links TRBV2 with TRBJ2-1; 7 positions match TRBD2. The sample here was CD8+ T cells from peripheral blood mononuclear cells, taken in the third trimester of pregnancy. The clonotype was recovered from a female donor with multiple sclerosis, enrolled in a pregnancy study. CDR3 sequence: CASSVLAAPSYNEQFF. CDR3 nucleotides: TGTGCCAGCAGTGTTCTAGCGGCCCCATCCTACAATGAGCAGTTCTTC.